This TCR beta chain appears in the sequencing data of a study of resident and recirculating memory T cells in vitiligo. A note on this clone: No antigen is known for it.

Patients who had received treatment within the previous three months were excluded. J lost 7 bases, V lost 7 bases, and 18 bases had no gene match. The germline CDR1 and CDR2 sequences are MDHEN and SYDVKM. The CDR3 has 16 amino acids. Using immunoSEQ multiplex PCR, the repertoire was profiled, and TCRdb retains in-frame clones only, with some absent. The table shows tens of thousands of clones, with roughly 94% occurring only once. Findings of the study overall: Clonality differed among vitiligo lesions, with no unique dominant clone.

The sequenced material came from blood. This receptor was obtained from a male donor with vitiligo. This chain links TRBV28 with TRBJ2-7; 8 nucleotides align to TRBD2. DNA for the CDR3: TGTGCCAGCACCACCCCTGGGGGAGCGGGAGTCTGGGAGCAGTACTTC. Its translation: CASTTPGGAGVWEQYF.